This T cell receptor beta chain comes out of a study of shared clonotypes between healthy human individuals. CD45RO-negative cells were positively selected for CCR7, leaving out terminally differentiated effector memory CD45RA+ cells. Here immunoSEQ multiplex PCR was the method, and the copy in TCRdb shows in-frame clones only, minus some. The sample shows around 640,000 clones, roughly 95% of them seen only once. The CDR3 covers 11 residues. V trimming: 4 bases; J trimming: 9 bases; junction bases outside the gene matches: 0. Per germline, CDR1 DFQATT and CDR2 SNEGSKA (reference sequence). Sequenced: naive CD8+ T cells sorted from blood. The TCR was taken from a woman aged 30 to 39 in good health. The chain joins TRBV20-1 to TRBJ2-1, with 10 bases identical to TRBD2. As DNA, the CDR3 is TGCAGTGCTACTAGCGGGAGTGAGCAGTTCTTC. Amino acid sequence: CSATSGSEQFF.